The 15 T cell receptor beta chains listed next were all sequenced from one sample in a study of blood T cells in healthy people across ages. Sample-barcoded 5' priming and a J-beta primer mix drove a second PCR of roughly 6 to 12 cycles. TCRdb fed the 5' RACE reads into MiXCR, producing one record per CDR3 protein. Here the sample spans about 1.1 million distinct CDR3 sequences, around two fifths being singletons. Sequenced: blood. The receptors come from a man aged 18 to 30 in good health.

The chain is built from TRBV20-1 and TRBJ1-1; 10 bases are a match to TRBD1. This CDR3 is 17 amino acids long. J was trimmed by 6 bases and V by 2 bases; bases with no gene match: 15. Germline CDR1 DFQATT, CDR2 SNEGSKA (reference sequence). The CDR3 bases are TGCAGTGCTAGATTAGCCCCGGGACAGGGGAAGGACGCTGAAGCTTTCTTT. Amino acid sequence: CSARLAPGQGKDAEAFF.

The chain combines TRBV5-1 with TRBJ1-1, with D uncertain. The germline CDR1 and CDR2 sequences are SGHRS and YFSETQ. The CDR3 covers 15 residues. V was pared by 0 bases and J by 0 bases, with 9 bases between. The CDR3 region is CASSLGVSMNTEAFF. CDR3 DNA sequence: TGCGCCAGCAGCTTGGGCGTCTCCATGAACACTGAAGCTTTCTTT.

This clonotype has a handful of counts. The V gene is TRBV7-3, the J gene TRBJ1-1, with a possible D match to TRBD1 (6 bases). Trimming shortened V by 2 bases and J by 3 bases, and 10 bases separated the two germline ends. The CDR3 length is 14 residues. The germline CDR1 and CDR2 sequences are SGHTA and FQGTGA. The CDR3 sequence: CASSLFSGDTEAFF. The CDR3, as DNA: TGTGCCAGCAGCTTATTCTCAGGGGACACTGAAGCTTTCTTT.

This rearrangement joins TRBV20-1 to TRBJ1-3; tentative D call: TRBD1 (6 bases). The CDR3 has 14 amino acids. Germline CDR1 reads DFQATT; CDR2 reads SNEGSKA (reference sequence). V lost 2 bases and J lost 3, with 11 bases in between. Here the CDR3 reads CSARWGGLGNTIYF. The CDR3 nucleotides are TGCAGTGCTAGATGGGGGGGGCTTGGAAACACCATATATTTT.

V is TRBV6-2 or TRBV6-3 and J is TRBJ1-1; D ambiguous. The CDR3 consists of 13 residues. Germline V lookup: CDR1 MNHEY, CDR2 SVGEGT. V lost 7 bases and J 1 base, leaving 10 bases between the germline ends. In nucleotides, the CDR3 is TGTGCCAGCACCGTTACAGAGAACACTGAAGCTTTCTTT. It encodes CASTVTENTEAFF.

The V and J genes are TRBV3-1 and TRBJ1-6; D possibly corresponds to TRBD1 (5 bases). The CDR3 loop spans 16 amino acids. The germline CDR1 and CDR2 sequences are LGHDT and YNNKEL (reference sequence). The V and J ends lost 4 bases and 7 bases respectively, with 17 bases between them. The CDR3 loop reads CASSLLSRQRNSPLHF. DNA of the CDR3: TGTGCCAGCAGCCTCCTATCGAGACAGAGGAATTCACCCCTCCACTTT.

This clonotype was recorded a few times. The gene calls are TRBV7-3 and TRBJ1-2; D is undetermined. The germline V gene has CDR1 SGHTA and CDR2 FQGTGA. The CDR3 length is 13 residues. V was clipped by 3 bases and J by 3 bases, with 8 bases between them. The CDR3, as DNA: TGTGCCAGCAGCTTCAGTCAGCACTATGGCTACACCTTC. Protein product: CASSFSQHYGYTF.

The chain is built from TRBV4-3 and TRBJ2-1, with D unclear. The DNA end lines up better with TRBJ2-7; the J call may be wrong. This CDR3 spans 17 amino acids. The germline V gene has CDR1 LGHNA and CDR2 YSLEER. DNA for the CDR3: TGCGCCAGCAGCCGCTCCAAAATTGATGGCTCCTACAATGAGCAGTACTTC. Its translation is CASSRSKIDGSYNEQYF.

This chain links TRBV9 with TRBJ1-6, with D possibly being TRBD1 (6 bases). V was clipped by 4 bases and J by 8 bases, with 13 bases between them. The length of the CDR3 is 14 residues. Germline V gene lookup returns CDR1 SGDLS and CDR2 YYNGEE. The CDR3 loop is CASSSTGLDSPLHF. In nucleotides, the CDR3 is TGTGCCAGCAGCAGTACAGGGCTGGATTCACCCCTCCACTTT.

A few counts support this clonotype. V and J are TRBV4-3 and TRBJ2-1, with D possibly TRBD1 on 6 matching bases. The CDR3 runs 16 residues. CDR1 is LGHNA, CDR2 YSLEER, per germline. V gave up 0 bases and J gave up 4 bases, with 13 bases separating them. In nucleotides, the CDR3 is TGCGCCAGCAGCCAAGATTTAGCTGGACAGTACAATGAGCAGTTCTTC. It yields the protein CASSQDLAGQYNEQFF.

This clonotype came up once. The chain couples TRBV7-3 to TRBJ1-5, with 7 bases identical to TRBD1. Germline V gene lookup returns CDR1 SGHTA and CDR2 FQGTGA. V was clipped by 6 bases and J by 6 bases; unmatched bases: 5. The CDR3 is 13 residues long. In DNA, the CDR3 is TGTGCCAGCAGTTGGGACAGCGGTCAGCCCCAGCATTTT. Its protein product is CASSWDSGQPQHF.

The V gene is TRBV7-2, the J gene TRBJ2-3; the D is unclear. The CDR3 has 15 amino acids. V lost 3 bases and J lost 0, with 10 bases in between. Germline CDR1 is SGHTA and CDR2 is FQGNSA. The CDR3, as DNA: TGTGCCAGCAGCTTCGGGCCCGGAAGCACAGATACGCAGTATTTT. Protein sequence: CASSFGPGSTDTQYF.

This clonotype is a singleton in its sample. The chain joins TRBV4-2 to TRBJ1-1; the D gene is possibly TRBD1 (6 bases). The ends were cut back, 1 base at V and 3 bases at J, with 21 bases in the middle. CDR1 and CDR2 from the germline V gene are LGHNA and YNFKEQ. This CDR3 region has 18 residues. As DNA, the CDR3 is TGTGCCAGCAGCCAAGTAGGGACCGGACCTGCAGGGGACACTGAAGCTTTCTTT. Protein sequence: CASSQVGTGPAGDTEAFF.

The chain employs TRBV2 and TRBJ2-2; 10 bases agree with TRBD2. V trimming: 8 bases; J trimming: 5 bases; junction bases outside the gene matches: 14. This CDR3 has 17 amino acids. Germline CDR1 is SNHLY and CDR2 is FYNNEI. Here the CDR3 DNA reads TGTGCCAGCGGGGATTCTGTAGAAGCGGGGGGGACCGGGGAGCTGTTTTTT. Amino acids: CASGDSVEAGGTGELFF.

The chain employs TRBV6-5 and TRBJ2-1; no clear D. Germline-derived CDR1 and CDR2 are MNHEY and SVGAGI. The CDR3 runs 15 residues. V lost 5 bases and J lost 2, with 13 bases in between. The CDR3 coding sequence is TGTGCCAGCAGTAAACGGACCGATACCTACAATGAGCAGTTCTTC. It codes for CASSKRTDTYNEQFF.